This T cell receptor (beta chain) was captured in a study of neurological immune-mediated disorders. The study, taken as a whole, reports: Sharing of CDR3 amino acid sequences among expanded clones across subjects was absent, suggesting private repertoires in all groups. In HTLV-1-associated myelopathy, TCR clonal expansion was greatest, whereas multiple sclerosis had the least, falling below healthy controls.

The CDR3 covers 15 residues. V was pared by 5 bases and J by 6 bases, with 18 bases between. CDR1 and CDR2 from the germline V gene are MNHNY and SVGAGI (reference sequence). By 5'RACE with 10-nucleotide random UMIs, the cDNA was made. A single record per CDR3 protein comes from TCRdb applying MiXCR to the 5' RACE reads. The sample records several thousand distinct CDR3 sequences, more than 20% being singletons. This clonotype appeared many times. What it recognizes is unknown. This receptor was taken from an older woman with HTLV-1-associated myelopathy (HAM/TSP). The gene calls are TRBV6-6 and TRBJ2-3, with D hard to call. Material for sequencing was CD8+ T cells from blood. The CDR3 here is CASSPLKGGSDTQYF. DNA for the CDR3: TGTGCCAGCAGTCCCCTAAAGGGCGGTTCGGATACGCAGTATTTT.